The rows below give T cell receptor beta chains drawn from one sample of a study of T cells in Graves' hyperthyroidism and ophthalmopathy. TCRdb used MiXCR to reprocess the multiplex PCR reads, holding one entry per CDR3 protein. The sample includes some 550,000 distinct CDR3 sequences, approximately 15% of them seen just once. Specimen: blood. These TCRs come from a woman aged 40 to 50 with Graves' ophthalmopathy. CDR3s include the opening cysteine and the closing phenylalanine or tryptophan. The D gene is left open where the match is weak. Where a row states a size, it is once, few, many or the class of an expanded clone; other rows omit it.

size	D	V	J	DNA	CDR3
many	-	TRBV28	TRBJ1-2	TGTGCCAGCAGTTTATTCCTAAGGGAATATGGCTACACCTTC	CASSLFLREYGYTF
-	TRBD1	TRBV3-1	TRBJ2-6	TGTGCCAGCAGCCAAGTAACAGGGGTGGGACCTGGGGCCAACGTCCTGACTTTC	CASSQVTGVGPGANVLTF
many	-	TRBV24-1	TRBJ2-1	TGTGCCACCAGCCTTACTAGCCACAATGAGCAGTTCTTC	CATSLTSHNEQFF
many	-	TRBV27	TRBJ1-1	TGTGCCAGCAGTTTCGTAAGGAACACTGAAGCTTTCTTT	CASSFVRNTEAFF
few	-	TRBV20-1	TRBJ2-1	TGCAGTGCTAGAGACAGAAGATACCCGAAAAATGAGCAGTTCTTC	CSARDRRYPKNEQFF
-	TRBD2	TRBV6-1	TRBJ2-2	TGTGCCAGCAGTGAAGATAGCGGGGCTACGGCACCGGAGCTGTTTTTT	CASSEDSGATAPELFF
many	-	TRBV20-1	TRBJ1-5	TGCAGTGCTAGATCAGGGTCCAGCAATCAGCCCCAGCATTTT	CSARSGSSNQPQHF
many	-	TRBV11-2	TRBJ1-2	TGTGCCAGCAGCCAATTTGCCCGGAGGGAGACCTCCCGGAACTATGGCTACACCTTC	CASSQFARRETSRNYGYTF
many	-	TRBV6-1	TRBJ1-2	TGTGCCAGCAGTGAAGGGGCAACAGATGGCTACACCTTC	CASSEGATDGYTF
many	TRBD1	TRBV11-2	TRBJ1-4	TGTGCCAGCAGCCCTACGACAGGGGGCCTTGAAAAACTGTTTTTT	CASSPTTGGLEKLFF
-	TRBD1	TRBV11-2	TRBJ1-2	TGTGCCAGCAGCCCCAGGGGACGGGACAGTGTCTCCTATGGCCACACCTTC	CASSPRGRDSVSYGHTF
many	-	TRBV11-2	TRBJ2-1	TGTGCCAGCAGCTTAGGAGGGACGAAATACAATGAGCAGTTCTTC	CASSLGGTKYNEQFF
many	TRBD1	TRBV27	TRBJ2-1	TGTGCCAGCAGTTCCTCCGACAGGGGTGTGGGGCAGTTCTTC	CASSSSDRGVGQFF
many	-	TRBV12-3/TRBV12-4	TRBJ1-1	TGTGCCAGCAGTCTCGGGGAAGCCATGAACACTGAAGCTTTCTTT	CASSLGEAMNTEAFF
many	-	TRBV3-1	TRBJ1-3	TGTGCCAGCAGCCAGGGGTCGGAAATGGTCGGAAACACCATATATTTT	CASSQGSEMVGNTIYF
many	TRBD1	TRBV27	TRBJ2-5	TGTGCCAGCAGTTTATCGGGCAGGGGGCTTGTGGAGACCCAGTACTTC	CASSLSGRGLVETQYF
-	-	TRBV3-1	TRBJ2-7	TGTGCCAGCAGCCACTTACTCGAGCAGTACTTC	CASSHLLEQYF
few	-	TRBV30	TRBJ2-3	TGTGCCTGGAGTGTTCACACAGTACCAGATACGCAGTATTTT	CAWSVHTVPDTQYF
-	-	TRBV7-9	TRBJ1-1	TGTGCCAGCAGCTTAACCCTCCCAAACACTGAAGCTTTCTTT	CASSLTLPNTEAFF
many	-	TRBV20-1	TRBJ2-5	TGCAGTGCTAGAGATGAAAACAGAAAGACCCAGTACTTC	CSARDENRKTQYF
many	TRBD2	TRBV2	TRBJ2-7	TGTGCCAGCAGTGACCTAGCGGGAGCGGTTTACGAGCAGTACTTC	CASSDLAGAVYEQYF
-	-	TRBV9	TRBJ2-7	TGTGCCAGCAGCGTAGGACAGAGCAGCGGCTACGAGCAGTACTTC	CASSVGQSSGYEQYF
many	TRBD2	TRBV20-1	TRBJ2-3	TGCAGTGCTACCCGTAGCGGGGGAGTACTAACAGATACGCAGTATTTT	CSATRSGGVLTDTQYF
-	-	TRBV7-2	TRBJ2-3	TGTGCCAGCAGCAGGGGGGGGGGGGGCCCTGGCGATACGCAGTATTTT	CASSRGGGGPGDTQYF
many	TRBD2	TRBV2	TRBJ2-7	TGTGCCAGCAGTGTGGTGCGCGGGAGAAGGAACGAGCAGTACTTC	CASSVVRGRRNEQYF
many	-	TRBV7-8	TRBJ1-5	TGTGCCAGCAGCTTAGAAAATTCCGGGGTAGGGACCCAGCCCCAGCATTTT	CASSLENSGVGTQPQHF
many	-	TRBV6-2/TRBV6-3	TRBJ2-7	TGTGCCAGCAGGACGACGGGTACCTACGAGCAGTACTTC	CASRTTGTYEQYF
many	-	TRBV5-1	TRBJ2-7	TGCGCCAGCAGCTTGGGCTCCTGGGTTTACGAGCAGTACTTC	CASSLGSWVYEQYF
many	TRBD2	TRBV12-3/TRBV12-4	TRBJ2-7	TGTGCCAGCAGTTCACGGACTAGCGGGTTCTACGAGCAGTACTTC	CASSSRTSGFYEQYF
few	-	TRBV7-9	TRBJ1-1	TGTGCCAGCAGCTTAGACCCATTCATTGAAGCTTTCTTT	CASSLDPFIEAFF
few	-	TRBV19	TRBJ2-1	TGTGCCAGTAGTATAGGATGGGGGGACTCATACAATGAGCAGTTCTTC	CASSIGWGDSYNEQFF
few	TRBD1	TRBV18	TRBJ2-5	TGTGCCAGCTCACCACAAGAGGGGGCGAGGGAGACCCAGTACTTC	CASSPQEGARETQYF
many	-	TRBV28	TRBJ2-3	TGTGCCAGCAGTACCCAGATTGTGAGCACAGATACGCAGTATTTT	CASSTQIVSTDTQYF